The rows below give T cell receptor beta chains drawn from one sample of a study of blood T cell repertoires in COVID-19. Profiled with immunoSEQ multiplex PCR; TCRdb holds only in-frame clones, not every one. In the table there are 350,000 to 450,000 clones, 89% of which are singletons. Sequencing was done on a sample of peripheral blood. Receptor source: a middle-aged man with acute or convalescent COVID-19. CDR3s include the opening cysteine and the closing phenylalanine or tryptophan. Fields, in order: J gene, clone size, V gene, D gene, CDR3 DNA, CDR3 protein. D genes are given only for firm matches. Size values are once, few and many counts, or a class for expanded clones, and some rows have none.

j_gene: TRBJ2-7; abundance: .; v_gene: TRBV7-3; d_gene: TRBD1; CDR3nt: TGTGCCAGCAGCTCCGGACAGGGGTCCGCCTACGAGCAGTACTTC; CDR3aa: CASSSGQGSAYEQYF
j_gene: TRBJ1-5; abundance: .; v_gene: TRBV24-1; d_gene: .; CDR3nt: TGTGCCACCAGTGACCCATGGGGGGGAAATCAGCCCCAGCATTTT; CDR3aa: CATSDPWGGNQPQHF
j_gene: TRBJ2-2; abundance: .; v_gene: TRBV9; d_gene: .; CDR3nt: TGTGCCAGCAGCGTAGCGGGAGTTCGGCCCGGGGAGCTGTTTTTT; CDR3aa: CASSVAGVRPGELFF
j_gene: TRBJ2-1; abundance: .; v_gene: TRBV5-8; d_gene: .; CDR3nt: TGTGCCAGCAGCGACAAGGGGAATGAGCAGTTCTTC; CDR3aa: CASSDKGNEQFF
j_gene: TRBJ1-4; abundance: .; v_gene: TRBV9; d_gene: .; CDR3nt: TGTGCCAGCAGCGCTACAGAGATGGGAAAACTGTTTTTT; CDR3aa: CASSATEMGKLFF
j_gene: TRBJ1-2; abundance: .; v_gene: TRBV27; d_gene: .; CDR3nt: TGTGCCAGCAGCTCCCCACCTGGCAGATCTAACTATGGCTACACCTTC; CDR3aa: CASSSPPGRSNYGYTF
j_gene: TRBJ1-1; abundance: few; v_gene: TRBV7-9; d_gene: .; CDR3nt: TGTGCCAGCAGCTTTGATGGACAGATGAACACTGAAGCTTTCTTT; CDR3aa: CASSFDGQMNTEAFF
j_gene: TRBJ1-1; abundance: .; v_gene: TRBV27; d_gene: .; CDR3nt: TGTGCCAGCAGTTTCAGGGACAACGGTCGGGGGGAGAGGACTGAAGCTTTCTTT; CDR3aa: CASSFRDNGRGERTEAFF
j_gene: TRBJ2-1; abundance: .; v_gene: TRBV6-6; d_gene: .; CDR3nt: TGTGCCAGCAGTTTACAGGAATACAATGAGCAGTTCTTC; CDR3aa: CASSLQEYNEQFF
j_gene: TRBJ2-7; abundance: few; v_gene: TRBV19; d_gene: .; CDR3nt: TGTGCCAGTAGTTTCAACAGGGCCTCGAGCTCCTACGAGCAGTACTTC; CDR3aa: CASSFNRASSSYEQYF
j_gene: TRBJ1-1; abundance: once; v_gene: TRBV2; d_gene: TRBD1; CDR3nt: TGTGCCAGCAGACGCGACAGGGGAGGGAACACTGAAGCTTTCTTT; CDR3aa: CASRRDRGGNTEAFF
j_gene: TRBJ1-1; abundance: .; v_gene: TRBV19; d_gene: TRBD1; CDR3nt: TGTGCCAGTAGTATAAGGACAGGGGAAACTGAAGCTTTCTTT; CDR3aa: CASSIRTGETEAFF
j_gene: TRBJ1-1; abundance: .; v_gene: TRBV7-3; d_gene: TRBD1; CDR3nt: TGTGCCAGCAGCTCCACAGGGGGGAGCACTGAAGCTTTCTTT; CDR3aa: CASSSTGGSTEAFF
j_gene: TRBJ1-5; abundance: .; v_gene: TRBV29-1; d_gene: .; CDR3nt: TGCAGCGTCCGGGACAACGATCAGCCCCAGCATTTT; CDR3aa: CSVRDNDQPQHF
j_gene: TRBJ2-2; abundance: few; v_gene: TRBV19; d_gene: .; CDR3nt: TGTGCCAGTAGCATACAGATGAACACCGGGGAGCTGTTTTTT; CDR3aa: CASSIQMNTGELFF
j_gene: TRBJ1-6; abundance: .; v_gene: TRBV9; d_gene: TRBD1; CDR3nt: TGTGCCAGCAGCGCAGGACAGGGGAGGACCTATAATTCACCCCTCCACTTT; CDR3aa: CASSAGQGRTYNSPLHF
j_gene: TRBJ1-2; abundance: .; v_gene: TRBV5-1; d_gene: TRBD1; CDR3nt: TGCGCCAGCAGCTTGGAATCCAGGGGGGACTATGGCTACACCTTC; CDR3aa: CASSLESRGDYGYTF
j_gene: TRBJ1-5; abundance: .; v_gene: TRBV6-5; d_gene: .; CDR3nt: TGTGCCAGCCGAAGACAGTCTTTTAGCAATCAGCCCCAGCATTTT; CDR3aa: CASRRQSFSNQPQHF
j_gene: TRBJ1-2; abundance: .; v_gene: TRBV28; d_gene: TRBD1; CDR3nt: TGTGCCAGCAGTTTGGAGTGGACAGGGGACTATGGCTACACCTTC; CDR3aa: CASSLEWTGDYGYTF
j_gene: TRBJ1-3; abundance: .; v_gene: TRBV27; d_gene: .; CDR3nt: TGTGCCAGCAGTATAACAGGGACGGCTGGAAACACCATATATTTT; CDR3aa: CASSITGTAGNTIYF
j_gene: TRBJ1-1; abundance: .; v_gene: TRBV28; d_gene: .; CDR3nt: TGTGCCAGCAGCATAAACACATGGAACACTGAAGCTTTCTTT; CDR3aa: CASSINTWNTEAFF
j_gene: TRBJ1-2; abundance: .; v_gene: TRBV24-1; d_gene: TRBD1; CDR3nt: TGTGCCACCAGTGATTCGACAGGGGTGGTGGGCTACACCTTC; CDR3aa: CATSDSTGVVGYTF
j_gene: TRBJ1-2; abundance: .; v_gene: TRBV28; d_gene: .; CDR3nt: TGTGCCAGCAGCCGGGGGACTAACTATGGCTACACCTTC; CDR3aa: CASSRGTNYGYTF
j_gene: TRBJ1-1; abundance: .; v_gene: TRBV5-1; d_gene: .; CDR3nt: TGCGCCAGCAGCTTTATGGGGGAGGGTGAAGCTTTCTTT; CDR3aa: CASSFMGEGEAFF
j_gene: TRBJ1-6; abundance: few; v_gene: TRBV10-3; d_gene: TRBD1; CDR3nt: TGTGCCATCAGCGACAGGGACGATTCACCCCTCCACTTT; CDR3aa: CAISDRDDSPLHF
j_gene: TRBJ1-4; abundance: .; v_gene: TRBV15; d_gene: .; CDR3nt: TGTGCCACCAGCAGAGGAGATGAAAAACTGTTTTTT; CDR3aa: CATSRGDEKLFF
j_gene: TRBJ1-2; abundance: .; v_gene: TRBV29-1; d_gene: .; CDR3nt: TGCAGCGTTGAACTCGACAGGACCTATGGCTACACCTTC; CDR3aa: CSVELDRTYGYTF
j_gene: TRBJ2-7; abundance: .; v_gene: TRBV9; d_gene: TRBD2; CDR3nt: TGTGCCAGCAGCTCGTCTAGCGGGAGTACCTACGAGCAGTACTTC; CDR3aa: CASSSSSGSTYEQYF
j_gene: TRBJ2-7; abundance: .; v_gene: TRBV3-1/TRBV3-2; d_gene: TRBD1; CDR3nt: TGTGCCAGCAGCCCGGGACAGGGGCCGTACGAGCAGTACTTC; CDR3aa: CASSPGQGPYEQYF
j_gene: TRBJ2-3; abundance: .; v_gene: TRBV3-1/TRBV3-2; d_gene: TRBD2; CDR3nt: TGTGCCAGCAGCCAGGGCGGGGGGGCCTTCACAGATACGCAGTATTTT; CDR3aa: CASSQGGGAFTDTQYF
j_gene: TRBJ2-3; abundance: .; v_gene: TRBV5-4; d_gene: .; CDR3nt: TGTGCCAGCAGGGTATTCATTGGGGGGAGTAGCACAGATACGCAGTATTTT; CDR3aa: CASRVFIGGSSTDTQYF
j_gene: TRBJ1-5; abundance: .; v_gene: TRBV7-3; d_gene: .; CDR3nt: TGTGCCAGCAGCTTATGGGAAGGGGGCAATCAGCCCCAGCATTTT; CDR3aa: CASSLWEGGNQPQHF
j_gene: TRBJ2-1; abundance: .; v_gene: TRBV4-3; d_gene: .; CDR3nt: TGCGCCAGCAGCCAAGTTGTGGGAGCCAATGAGCAGTTCTTC; CDR3aa: CASSQVVGANEQFF
j_gene: TRBJ1-2; abundance: .; v_gene: TRBV4-1; d_gene: .; CDR3nt: TGCGCCAGCAGCCTCCGACACCGAGATAACTATGGCTACACCTTC; CDR3aa: CASSLRHRDNYGYTF
j_gene: TRBJ1-2; abundance: .; v_gene: TRBV2; d_gene: TRBD1; CDR3nt: TGTGCCAGCTTTTTTCGGAAGAGAACAGGGGATTATGGCTACACCTTC; CDR3aa: CASFFRKRTGDYGYTF
j_gene: TRBJ1-1; abundance: .; v_gene: TRBV11-2; d_gene: .; CDR3nt: TGTGCCAGCAGCCCGGGGGGCAGTGACACTGAAGCTTTCTTT; CDR3aa: CASSPGGSDTEAFF
j_gene: TRBJ2-2; abundance: .; v_gene: TRBV27; d_gene: TRBD2; CDR3nt: TGTGCCAGCAGTTTATCCGGGACTAGCGGGAGTATAGACACCGGGGAGCTGTTTTTT; CDR3aa: CASSLSGTSGSIDTGELFF
j_gene: TRBJ1-5; abundance: .; v_gene: TRBV2; d_gene: .; CDR3nt: TGTGCCAGCAGTGATGGCAACCAGCCCCAGCATTTT; CDR3aa: CASSDGNQPQHF
j_gene: TRBJ1-4; abundance: .; v_gene: TRBV5-1; d_gene: TRBD1; CDR3nt: TGCGCCAGCAGGCCCGGGACAGGGGGCTGGAAACTGTTTTTT; CDR3aa: CASRPGTGGWKLFF
j_gene: TRBJ2-7; abundance: .; v_gene: TRBV11-1; d_gene: .; CDR3nt: TGTGCCAGCAGCCTAGACGCGGGGTACGAGCAGTACTTC; CDR3aa: CASSLDAGYEQYF
j_gene: TRBJ1-2; abundance: .; v_gene: TRBV29-1; d_gene: TRBD1; CDR3nt: TGCAGCGTTGGGGACAGCCGCCGCTATGGCTACACCTTC; CDR3aa: CSVGDSRRYGYTF